One and the same sample provided the 5 T cell receptor beta chains below, sequenced in a study of beta chain features in type 1 diabetes. Investigators reverse transcribed all isolated RNA, so they sequenced expressed TCRB transcripts. Assay: immunoSEQ multiplex PCR; the TCRdb copy retains only in-frame clones and omits some. The sample carries about half a million clones, 25% to 35% recorded once. The sequenced sample consisted of naive CD4+ T cells from blood. These receptors all stem from a man younger than 30 in good health.

This clone was seen only a few times. The gene calls are TRBV29-1 and TRBJ2-2; a weak D match, TRBD1 (5 bases). V lost 6 bases and J 7 bases, leaving 24 bases between the germline ends. The germline V gene encodes CDR1 SQVTM and CDR2 ANQGSEA. This CDR3 is built from 16 residues. This CDR3 is CSVSTLFTGPLGELFF. In nucleotides, the CDR3 is TGCAGCGTGTCCACCCTATTTACAGGTCCCCTCGGGGAGCTGTTTTTT.

This clone was detected a few times. V usage is TRBV5-1 and J usage is TRBJ2-7, with D maybe TRBD1 (5 bases). CDR1 is SGHRS, CDR2 YFSETQ, per germline. V dropped 0 bases and J dropped 5 bases, with 15 bases sitting between them. The CDR3 contains 15 residues. CDR3 residues: CASSLAGKGLDEQYF. For the CDR3, the DNA is TGCGCCAGCAGCTTGGCAGGGAAGGGGCTGGACGAGCAGTACTTC.

V gene TRBV5-1 combines with J gene TRBJ2-5; no clear D gene. The CDR3 consists of 15 residues. V was trimmed by 2 bases and J by 2 bases, leaving 13 bases between them. CDR1 and CDR2 (germline): SGHRS, YFSETQ. CDR3 sequence reads: CASSLGSLPQETQYF. The CDR3 DNA sequence: TGCGCCAGCAGCTTAGGCTCGCTACCTCAAGAGACCCAGTACTTC.

In DNA form, the CDR3 reads TGTGCCAGCAGCCTCATGGGGGGGCAGTACTTC. Its translation is CASSLMGGQYF. The gene calls are TRBV28 and TRBJ2-7, with TRBD2 as a possible D gene (6 bases). The CDR3 has 11 residues. Germline V gene lookup returns CDR1 MDHEN and CDR2 SYDVKM. V was cut by 6 bases and J by 9 bases, with 12 bases left in between.

This clone was seen a handful of times. The chain has TRBV11-3 and TRBJ2-1; D is perhaps TRBD2 (6 bases). Germline CDR1 reads SGHNT; CDR2 reads YENEEA. V dropped 5 bases and J dropped 7 bases, with 18 bases sitting between them. This CDR3 spans 15 amino acids. As DNA, the CDR3 is TGTGCCAGCAGCGAGCGACTAGTTCGGGGGAATGAGCAGTTCTTC. Protein sequence: CASSERLVRGNEQFF. Supplemented by reference TRBV11-3 and TRBJ2-1, the full variable domain reads EAGVVQSPRYKIIEKKQPVAFWCNPISGHNTLYWYLQNLGQGPELLIRYENEEAVDDSQLPKDRFSAERLKGVDSTLKIQPAELGDSAVYLCASSERLVRGNEQFFGPGTRLTVL.